The following is a TCR beta chain sequence with its context. Its antigen is currently unknown. This record comes from a study of cytomegalovirus exposure and HLA in healthy donors. The wider study: Roughly 89 million unique TCR sequences came from HLA-typed donors in an early release. Most genotyped donors, about 81% of around 370, had Caucasian-associated genetic ancestry.

60 Vbeta and 13 Jbeta primers were used in PCR. Repertoires were generated with immunoSEQ multiplex PCR, while TCRdb's copy carries only in-frame clones and drops some. Altogether roughly 100,000 clones are present, 65% to 85% being singletons, with the ten largest covering about 10%. Notes on the study in general: Reports state that TCR beta sequences accurately predicted most subjects' HLA-A and HLA-B alleles. The study labeled 150 to 200 TCR beta chains cytomegalovirus-associated.

Germline V gene lookup returns CDR1 MRHNA and CDR2 SNTAGT. The CDR3 is 16 residues long. Between the trimmed V and J ends, which lost 0 bases and 1 base, there was a span of 10 bases. This chain links TRBV6-4 with TRBJ1-5; D is perhaps TRBD1 (5 bases). What was sequenced was PBMCs. The sequence was obtained from a man aged 50-60 years in good health and CMV-seronegative. The CDR3 loop is CASSDSGASSNQPQHF. As DNA, the CDR3 is TGTGCCAGCAGTGACTCTGGGGCCTCGAGCAATCAGCCCCAGCATTTT.